The 32 T cell receptor beta chains below come from one sample, sequenced in a study of blood T cell repertoires in COVID-19. TCRdb keeps only in-frame clones here, not all; method: immunoSEQ multiplex PCR. The sample consists of tens of thousands of clones, approximately 86% of them appearing once. Sequencing was carried out using peripheral blood. The source of these receptors is a man aged 45 to 65 with active or convalescent COVID-19.

CDR3 coding DNA: TGTGCCAGCAGCCCGATCGGGCAGGGGGCCTACACTGAAGCTTTCTTT. Its protein product is CASSPIGQGAYTEAFF. The V call is TRBV4-2, the J call TRBJ1-1; the match to TRBD1 covers 8 bases. J gave up 3 bases and V 4 bases, and 10 bases lay outside the gene matches. Germline CDR1 and CDR2: LGHNA and YNFKEQ. The CDR3 spans 16 residues.

J is TRBJ2-7 and V is TRBV29-1, with D possibly being TRBD2 (5 bases). This CDR3 is built from 13 residues. Deletions cut 3 bases from V and 2 bases from J, with 11 bases between. Germline lookup yields CDR1 SQVTM and CDR2 ANQGSEA. CDR3 amino acids: CSVDGGVAYEQYF. The CDR3, as DNA: TGCAGCGTTGACGGAGGAGTTGCCTACGAGCAGTACTTC.

The sample holds a few counts of this clone. The chain is built from TRBV28 and TRBJ2-7, with D unresolved. V lost 6 bases and J lost 3, with 15 bases in between. This CDR3 has 14 amino acids. CDR1 MDHEN and CDR2 SYDVKM come from the germline V gene. CDR3 protein: CASSQYVTVYEQYF. For the CDR3, the DNA is TGTGCCAGCAGCCAATACGTGACTGTCTACGAGCAGTACTTC.

The chain couples TRBV4-3 to TRBJ2-7, with 9 positions matching TRBD1. Germline CDR1 and CDR2: LGHNA and YSLEER. With 4 bases clipped from V and 3 bases from J, the junction kept 4 bases outside the gene matches. The CDR3 contains 14 residues. DNA for the CDR3: TGCGCCAGCAGCCCCGGGACAGGGAGCTACGAGCAGTACTTC. This codes for CASSPGTGSYEQYF.

J is TRBJ2-7 and V is TRBV10-3; the D is unclear. CDR1 and CDR2 (germline): ENHRY, SYGVKD. This CDR3 contains 10 residues. The germline V and J ends were trimmed by 7 bases and 4 bases, with 5 bases remaining between them. Written as DNA, the CDR3 is TGTGCCATCACCCCTTACGAGCAGTACGTC. Amino acid sequence: CAITPYEQYV.

This clone appeared once. This chain connects TRBV9 to TRBJ2-7; TRBD1 agrees at 7 bases. Germline V CDR1 and CDR2: SGDLS, YYNGEE. The CDR3 loop spans 17 amino acids. Germline trimming cut 0 bases from V and 5 bases from J; bases unmatched to any gene: 14. In nucleotides, the CDR3 is TGTGCCAGCAGCGTAGTTTCGTTGGATACCAGGGGGAACGAGCAGTACTTC. Residues: CASSVVSLDTRGNEQYF. Full variable domain (remainder filled in from reference TRBV9 and TRBJ2-7): DSGVTQTPKHLITATGQRVTLRCSPRSGDLSVYWYQQSLDQGLQFLIQYYNGEERAKGNILERFSAQQFPDLHSELNLSSLELGDSALYFCASSVVSLDTRGNEQYFGPGTRLTVT.

This chain joins TRBV3-1 (or the pseudogene TRBV3-2) and TRBJ2-2; D is undetermined. Per the germline V gene, CDR1 is LGHDT and CDR2 is YNNKEL (reference sequence). The V end was cut by 0 bases, the J end by 7 bases, with 9 bases between. CDR3 length: 14 residues. The CDR3 region is CASSQDLVGGELFF. The CDR3 nucleotides are TGTGCCAGCAGCCAAGATCTAGTTGGCGGGGAGCTGTTTTTT.

The rearrangement links TRBV5-4 to TRBJ1-6, with TRBD1 as a possible D gene (5 bases). Trimming stripped 4 bases from V and 6 bases from J, with 14 bases between. The CDR3 is 15 amino acids. From germline, CDR1 is SGHNT and CDR2 YYREEE (reference sequence). The CDR3 sequence is CASSPTIDSNSPLHF. The CDR3 DNA reads as TGTGCCAGCAGCCCTACCATAGACAGTAATTCACCCCTCCACTTT.

The CDR3 reads CACAGGGNQPQHF. In nucleotides, the CDR3 is TGTGCCTGTGCAGGGGGCGGCAATCAGCCCCAGCATTTT. This chain connects TRBV12-3 or TRBV12-4 to TRBJ1-5; the match to TRBD1 covers 8 bases. CDR3 length equals 13 residues. V dropped 11 bases and J dropped 2; count of bases not matched to a gene: 5.

The chain couples TRBV27 to TRBJ2-3, with D hard to call. V was pared by 7 bases and J by 6 bases, with 11 bases between. The CDR3 sequence is 12 residues long. Per germline, CDR1 MNHEY and CDR2 SMNVEV (reference sequence). CDR3 residues: CASNSFGDTQYF. The CDR3 nucleotides are TGTGCCAGCAATTCCTTCGGGGATACGCAGTATTTT.

This clone was seen repeatedly, ten times or more. The chain combines TRBV29-1 with TRBJ1-2; D gene ambiguous. The CDR3 is made up of 11 amino acids. CDR1 and CDR2 (germline): SQVTM, ANQGSEA. Trimming cost V 0 bases and J 8 bases, with 7 bases left between them. The CDR3 region is CSVEDGQGYTF. For the CDR3, the DNA is TGCAGCGTTGAAGATGGGCAAGGCTACACCTTC. Full variable domain (missing parts from reference TRBV29-1 and TRBJ1-2): SAVISQKPSRDICQRGTSLTIQCQVDSQVTMMFWYRQQPGQSLTLIATANQGSEATYESGFVIDKFPISRPNLTFSTLTVSNMSPEDSSIYLCSVEDGQGYTFGSGTRLTVV.

The genes are TRBV24-1 and TRBJ2-1; TRBD1 is a possible D gene (6 bases). Per the germline V gene, CDR1 is KGHDR and CDR2 is SFDVKD. V dropped 10 bases and J dropped 6 bases, with 15 bases sitting between them. The CDR3 has 13 residues. CDR3 sequence: CATTGQGLNEQFF. The CDR3 DNA follows: TGTGCCACTACGGGACAAGGTCTCAATGAGCAGTTCTTC.

The chain uses TRBV19 and TRBJ2-3; TRBD2 aligns across 8 bases. The CDR3 spans 15 residues. Germline CDR1 LNHDA, CDR2 SQIVND (reference sequence). V shed 7 bases, J shed 3 bases, and the junction held 9 bases outside the gene matches. The DNA for the CDR3 is TGTGCCAGTAAGGACGGGGGGGCAGTTACAGATACGCAGTATTTT. This gives the protein CASKDGGAVTDTQYF.

The CDR3 loop is CASNTLGQGRTEAFF. Here the CDR3 DNA reads TGTGCCAGTAATACACTGGGACAGGGAAGGACTGAAGCTTTCTTT. The rearrangement joins TRBV19 to TRBJ1-1; 9 bases map to TRBD1. Looked up from germline, CDR1 is LNHDA and CDR2 is SQIVND (reference sequence). The CDR3 runs to 15 residues. V shed 7 bases and J 5 bases; nucleotides not matched to a gene: 11.

Only a few counts were recorded for this clone. The chain combines TRBV6-5 with TRBJ2-7; the D gene is possibly TRBD1 (5 bases). The CDR3 totals 13 residues. Trimming removed 6 bases from V and 6 bases from J, with 15 bases in between. CDR1 is MNHEY, CDR2 SVGAGI, per germline. The CDR3: CASRATGYGEQYV. The CDR3 DNA reads as TGTGCCAGCAGGGCCACAGGATACGGCGAGCAGTACGTC.

The J gene is TRBJ2-5, the V gene TRBV12-3 or TRBV12-4, with TRBD1 identical over 8 bases. Trimming removed 4 bases from V and 7 bases from J; junction bases left unmatched: 5. The CDR3 is made up of 13 amino acids. The CDR3 bases are TGTGCCAGCAGTTCCGGACAGGGTGGGACCCAGTACTTC. Translating gives CASSSGQGGTQYF.

This clone was recorded only once. This sequence joins TRBV5-6 and TRBJ1-1; perhaps TRBD1 as D (6 bases). V shed 0 bases and J shed 7 bases, with 7 bases lying between them. This CDR3 spans 12 amino acids. Germline CDR1 reads SGHDT; CDR2 reads YYEEEE. The CDR3 coding sequence is TGTGCCAGCAGCTTGGGGACAGTTGAAGCTTTCTTT. The encoded protein is CASSLGTVEAFF.

This chain joins TRBV21-1 and TRBJ1-4; the D segment call TRBD1 is taken from the table without a DNA check. TRBV21-1 is classified as a pseudogene. The CDR3 covers 18 residues. CDR3 sequence (DNA): TGTGCCAGCAGCAAAGTCGGACAATTCCCTCCAACTAATGAAAAACTGTTTTTT. Protein sequence: CASSKVGQFPPTNEKLFF.

This chain joins TRBV4-3 and TRBJ1-2; 9 positions match TRBD1. Germline CDR1 and CDR2: LGHNA and YSLEER. CDR3 length: 16 residues. Trimming cost V 7 bases and J 2 bases; bases outside gene matches: 11. The CDR3 spells CASTSGRDRVNYGYTF. CDR3 bases: TGCGCCAGCACCTCGGGAAGGGACAGGGTGAACTATGGCTACACCTTC.

The J gene is TRBJ2-4, the V gene TRBV5-1; perhaps TRBD2 as D (7 bases). From germline, CDR1 is SGHRS and CDR2 YFSETQ. V was trimmed by 0 bases and J by 8 bases, leaving 12 bases between them. The CDR3 is 14 residues long. CDR3 loop: CASSLAGEGDIQYF. The CDR3 bases are TGCGCCAGCAGCTTGGCCGGGGAGGGGGACATTCAGTACTTC. Filled out from reference TRBV5-1 and TRBJ2-4, the complete variable domain reads KAGVTQTPRYLIKTRGQQVTLSCSPISGHRSVSWYQQTPGQGLQFLFEYFSETQRNKGNFPGRFSGRQFSNSRSEMNVSTLELGDSALYLCASSLAGEGDIQYFGAGTRLSVL.

J is TRBJ2-3 and V is TRBV5-1, with 8 bases identical to TRBD1. There are 16 residues in the CDR3. Trimming at V came to 4 bases and at J to 0 bases, leaving 7 bases not matched to a gene. Per the germline V gene, CDR1 is SGHRS and CDR2 is YFSETQ. The CDR3 region has the DNA TGCGCCAGCAGCCCCGGACAGGGTAGTAGCACAGATACGCAGTATTTT. Translation gives CASSPGQGSSTDTQYF.

The V and J genes are TRBV19 and TRBJ2-5, with D unclear. The CDR3 extends over 14 amino acids. V dropped 5 bases and J dropped 7 bases, with 17 bases sitting between them. Germline V gene lookup returns CDR1 LNHDA and CDR2 SQIVND (reference sequence). CDR3 DNA: TGTGCCAGTAGTTTAAACCAACCGAAGAGGACCCAGTACTTC. It codes for CASSLNQPKRTQYF.

This clone showed up just a few times. The chain recombines TRBV3-1 (or the pseudogene TRBV3-2) with TRBJ2-1; 14 bases fit TRBD2. The junction had 9 bases not matched to a gene; V was cut back by 1 base and J by 7 bases. CDR3 length equals 18 residues. The germline gives CDR1 LGHDT, CDR2 YNNKEL (reference sequence). CDR3 nucleotides: TGTGCCAGCAGCCAAGGAATTATAGGACTAGCGGGGGGAAATGAGCAGTTCTTC. Its translation is CASSQGIIGLAGGNEQFF.

The rearrangement joins TRBV6-5 to TRBJ1-2; D unresolved. The CDR3 is 13 residues long. Germline V gene lookup returns CDR1 MNHEY and CDR2 SVGAGI. V was shortened by 5 bases and J by 4 bases, with 11 bases between the two germline ends. CDR3 nucleotide sequence: TGTGCCAGCAGTAACGGACTGGGCTATGGCTACACCTTC. This gives the protein CASSNGLGYGYTF.

J is TRBJ2-7 and V is TRBV3-1 (or the pseudogene TRBV3-2); a weak D match, TRBD2 (5 bases). The CDR3 totals 16 residues. Trimming cost V 3 bases and J 2 bases, with 17 bases left between them. CDR1 is LGHDT and CDR2 is YNNKEL in the germline V gene (reference sequence). The CDR3 bases are TGTGCCAGCAGCCATAACCCTCAGGACTCGGCCTACGAGCAGTACTTC. Translated: CASSHNPQDSAYEQYF.

The chain joins TRBV5-4 to TRBJ2-3; the D gene is possibly TRBD1 (5 bases). V lost 4 bases and J 2 bases, leaving 11 bases between the germline ends. The CDR3 is 14 amino acids. Germline V CDR1 and CDR2: SGHNT, YYREEE (reference sequence). The CDR3, as DNA: TGTGCCAGCAGCCCCGACAGTTACACAGATACGCAGTATTTT. Translated, it gives CASSPDSYTDTQYF.

The chain uses TRBV7-2 and TRBJ2-2; 9 nucleotides line up with TRBD2. This CDR3 is built from 14 residues. Per the germline V gene, CDR1 is SGHTA and CDR2 is FQGNSA. With V trimmed by 4 bases and J by 5 bases, 2 bases remained unmatched. The CDR3 DNA sequence: TGTGCCAGCAGCTCGCGGGGGGGGACCGGGGAGCTGTTTTTT. It specifies CASSSRGGTGELFF. The whole variable domain, filled in from reference TRBV7-2 and TRBJ2-2, reads GAGVSQSPSNKVTEKGKDVELRCDPISGHTALYWYRQSLGQGLEFLIYFQGNSAPDKSGLPSDRFSAERTGGSVSTLTIQRTQQEDSAVYLCASSSRGGTGELFFGEGSRLTVL.

The chain combines TRBV4-1 with TRBJ2-7, with D possibly matching TRBD2 (6 bases). Trimming stripped 2 bases from V and 6 bases from J, with 11 bases between. The CDR3 contains 13 residues. In germline, CDR1 is MGHRA, CDR2 YSYEKL. The CDR3: CASSQRWGGEQYV. The CDR3 coding sequence is TGCGCCAGCAGCCAAAGGTGGGGAGGCGAGCAGTACGTC.

The rearrangement links TRBV19 to TRBJ1-1, with D maybe TRBD1 (5 bases). CDR3 length equals 16 residues. V dropped 7 bases and J dropped 1 base, with 19 bases sitting between them. Germline V gene sequence: CDR1 LNHDA, CDR2 SQIVND (reference sequence). Written as DNA, the CDR3 is TGTGCCAGTACAACGGGGGTAACTTTGGGGAACACTGAAGCTTTCTTT. Translation gives CASTTGVTLGNTEAFF. Filled out from reference TRBV19 and TRBJ1-1, the complete variable domain reads DGGITQSPKYLFRKEGQNVTLSCEQNLNHDAMYWYRQDPGQGLRLIYYSQIVNDFQKGDIAEGYSVSREKKESFPLTVTSAQKNPTAFYLCASTTGVTLGNTEAFFGQGTRLTVV.

This clone came up a few times. The chain recombines TRBV7-9 with TRBJ2-7, with D perhaps matching TRBD2 (6 bases). Germline V lookup: CDR1 SEHNR, CDR2 FQNEAQ (reference sequence). V gave up 2 bases and J gave up 6 bases, with 11 bases separating them. The CDR3 is 13 residues long. The CDR3 loop reads CASSLSFGGEQYV. The DNA for the CDR3 is TGTGCCAGCAGCTTATCTTTCGGGGGCGAGCAGTACGTC.

The J gene is TRBJ2-7, the V gene TRBV4-1; 11 bases map to TRBD2. The CDR3 has 15 amino acids. From germline, CDR1 is MGHRA and CDR2 YSYEKL. V lost 8 bases, J lost 2 bases, and 8 bases stayed unmatched. CDR3 sequence: CASAALAGGPYEQYF. CDR3 sequence (DNA): TGCGCCAGCGCGGCCTTAGCGGGGGGGCCCTACGAGCAGTACTTC.

The chain carries TRBV10-3 and TRBJ2-3; 9 positions match TRBD1. Germline CDR1 reads ENHRY; CDR2 reads SYGVKD. This CDR3 spans 12 amino acids. After removal of 9 bases from V and 6 bases from J, the junction contained 4 bases not matched to a gene. CDR3 nucleotides: TGTGCCATGGGGACAGGGCGGGATACGCAGTATTTT. Its protein product is CAMGTGRDTQYF.